The present T cell receptor beta chain was sequenced within a study of blood T cell repertoires in COVID-19. About the research overall: The samples span acute and convalescent COVID-19 from the United States, Italy and Spain.

Sequenced by immunoSEQ multiplex PCR; TCRdb stores in-frame clones only, minus some. The sample shows 150,000 to 200,000 clones, around 85% of them seen only once. V gave up 2 bases and J gave up 5 bases; unmatched junction bases: 0. The CDR3 is 13 residues long. CDR1 is MNHEY and CDR2 is SVGAGI in the germline V gene. The sequenced material came from peripheral blood. The TCR sequence derives from a woman in her sixties with COVID-19, enrolled during active disease. V and J are TRBV6-5 and TRBJ2-1; TRBD2 agrees at 7 bases. DNA for the CDR3: TGTGCCAGCAGTTACCTAGCGGACAATGAGCAGTTCTTC. It is translated as CASSYLADNEQFF.